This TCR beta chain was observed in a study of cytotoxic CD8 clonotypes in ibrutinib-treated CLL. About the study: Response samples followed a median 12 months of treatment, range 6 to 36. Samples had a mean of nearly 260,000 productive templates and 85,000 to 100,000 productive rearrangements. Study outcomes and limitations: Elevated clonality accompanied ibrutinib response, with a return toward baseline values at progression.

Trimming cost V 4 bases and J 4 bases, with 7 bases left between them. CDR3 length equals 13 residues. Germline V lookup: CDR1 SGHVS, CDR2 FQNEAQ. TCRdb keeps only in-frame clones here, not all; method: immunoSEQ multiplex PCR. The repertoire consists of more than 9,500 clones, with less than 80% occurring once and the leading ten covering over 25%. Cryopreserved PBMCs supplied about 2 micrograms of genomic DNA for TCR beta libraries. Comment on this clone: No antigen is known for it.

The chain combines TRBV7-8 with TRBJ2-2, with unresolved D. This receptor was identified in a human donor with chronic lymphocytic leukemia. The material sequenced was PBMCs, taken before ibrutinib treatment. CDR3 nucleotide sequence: TGTGCCAGCAGCTCATTTGCCACCGGGGAGCTGTTTTTT. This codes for CASSSFATGELFF. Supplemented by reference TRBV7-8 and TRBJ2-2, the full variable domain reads GAGVSQSPRYKVAKRGQDVALRCDPISGHVSLFWYQQALGQGPEFLTYFQNEAQLDKSGLPSDRFFAERPEGSVSTLKIQRTQQEDSAVYLCASSSFATGELFFGEGSRLTVL.